This TCR beta chain was observed in a study of T cell responses to AZD1222 COVID-19 vaccine. Study-wide findings and caveats: Regions left unmutated in variants are reportedly the target of nearly half of spike-specific TCRs. Females made up more of the donors, who were largely white British, and clonal diversity may have come out too low.

Assay: immunoSEQ multiplex PCR; the TCRdb copy retains only in-frame clones and omits some. The sample carries about 96,000 clones, 75% to 90% recorded once. As concerns this clone: Its target is not known.

The CDR3 runs to 14 residues. Losses at the gene ends were 5 bases for V and 9 bases for J; bases not matched to a gene: 10. CDR1 and CDR2 from the germline V gene are SGHTA and FQGNSA. This sequence was found in an adult in good health. The material sequenced was peripheral blood, taken on day 0 of AZD1222 vaccination. The V and J genes are TRBV7-2 and TRBJ2-4, with 7 nucleotides matching TRBD2. The CDR3 region is CASSPITSVAIQYF. The CDR3 DNA follows: TGTGCCAGCAGCCCTATCACTAGCGTGGCCATTCAGTACTTC.